This T cell receptor beta chain comes out of a study of blood T cell repertoires in COVID-19. At the level of the study: COVID-19 samples collected from the United States, Italy and Spain covered acute and convalescent phases. T cells, B-cell-depleted T cells, or PBMCs provided the cDNA or gDNA that served as material.

Some clones are missing from TCRdb's copy, which holds only in-frame ones; the method was immunoSEQ multiplex PCR. This table has around 230,000 clones, roughly 89% appearing once. The study drew participants aged about 18 to 95 years from 20 to 30 US areas. Sequenced input: PBMCs or T cells enriched from blood (not recorded which). This TCR was recovered from a woman aged 25 to 39 with acute COVID-19.

CDR3 bases: TGTGCCAGCAGTTTGGGACAGGAGTACGAGCAGTACTTC. Its translation is CASSLGQEYEQYF. The gene calls are TRBV11-2 and TRBJ2-7; 8 bases fit TRBD1. The CDR3 contains 13 residues. Germline CDR1 SGHAT, CDR2 FQNNGV. After removal of 6 bases from V and 4 bases from J, the junction contained 5 bases not matched to a gene.